This T cell receptor beta chain derives from a study of T-cell reconstitution after alpha-beta-depleted transplantation in children. This CDR3 spans 18 amino acids. Germline lookup yields CDR1 SGHRS and CDR2 YFSETQ. V was trimmed by 4 bases and J by 2 bases, leaving 23 bases between them. This clonotype was detected many times. Researchers prepared the TCRbeta library using unique molecular identifiers, the study reports. TCRdb redid the calling of the PCR reads with MiXCR, one entry per CDR3 protein. The sample contains 250,000 to 350,000 distinct CDR3 sequences, 9.9% of which appear only once. This clonotype was obtained from a human donor who donated a stem cell graft to a child with SCID. The input for sequencing was PBMCs from the stem cell graft donor, taken from the stem cell graft. This chain joins TRBV5-1 and TRBJ2-3; unclear D gene. In DNA, the CDR3 is TGCGCCAGCAGCGTGGGAACCATAACCAACTTAAACACAGATACGCAGTATTTT. This encodes CASSVGTITNLNTDTQYF.